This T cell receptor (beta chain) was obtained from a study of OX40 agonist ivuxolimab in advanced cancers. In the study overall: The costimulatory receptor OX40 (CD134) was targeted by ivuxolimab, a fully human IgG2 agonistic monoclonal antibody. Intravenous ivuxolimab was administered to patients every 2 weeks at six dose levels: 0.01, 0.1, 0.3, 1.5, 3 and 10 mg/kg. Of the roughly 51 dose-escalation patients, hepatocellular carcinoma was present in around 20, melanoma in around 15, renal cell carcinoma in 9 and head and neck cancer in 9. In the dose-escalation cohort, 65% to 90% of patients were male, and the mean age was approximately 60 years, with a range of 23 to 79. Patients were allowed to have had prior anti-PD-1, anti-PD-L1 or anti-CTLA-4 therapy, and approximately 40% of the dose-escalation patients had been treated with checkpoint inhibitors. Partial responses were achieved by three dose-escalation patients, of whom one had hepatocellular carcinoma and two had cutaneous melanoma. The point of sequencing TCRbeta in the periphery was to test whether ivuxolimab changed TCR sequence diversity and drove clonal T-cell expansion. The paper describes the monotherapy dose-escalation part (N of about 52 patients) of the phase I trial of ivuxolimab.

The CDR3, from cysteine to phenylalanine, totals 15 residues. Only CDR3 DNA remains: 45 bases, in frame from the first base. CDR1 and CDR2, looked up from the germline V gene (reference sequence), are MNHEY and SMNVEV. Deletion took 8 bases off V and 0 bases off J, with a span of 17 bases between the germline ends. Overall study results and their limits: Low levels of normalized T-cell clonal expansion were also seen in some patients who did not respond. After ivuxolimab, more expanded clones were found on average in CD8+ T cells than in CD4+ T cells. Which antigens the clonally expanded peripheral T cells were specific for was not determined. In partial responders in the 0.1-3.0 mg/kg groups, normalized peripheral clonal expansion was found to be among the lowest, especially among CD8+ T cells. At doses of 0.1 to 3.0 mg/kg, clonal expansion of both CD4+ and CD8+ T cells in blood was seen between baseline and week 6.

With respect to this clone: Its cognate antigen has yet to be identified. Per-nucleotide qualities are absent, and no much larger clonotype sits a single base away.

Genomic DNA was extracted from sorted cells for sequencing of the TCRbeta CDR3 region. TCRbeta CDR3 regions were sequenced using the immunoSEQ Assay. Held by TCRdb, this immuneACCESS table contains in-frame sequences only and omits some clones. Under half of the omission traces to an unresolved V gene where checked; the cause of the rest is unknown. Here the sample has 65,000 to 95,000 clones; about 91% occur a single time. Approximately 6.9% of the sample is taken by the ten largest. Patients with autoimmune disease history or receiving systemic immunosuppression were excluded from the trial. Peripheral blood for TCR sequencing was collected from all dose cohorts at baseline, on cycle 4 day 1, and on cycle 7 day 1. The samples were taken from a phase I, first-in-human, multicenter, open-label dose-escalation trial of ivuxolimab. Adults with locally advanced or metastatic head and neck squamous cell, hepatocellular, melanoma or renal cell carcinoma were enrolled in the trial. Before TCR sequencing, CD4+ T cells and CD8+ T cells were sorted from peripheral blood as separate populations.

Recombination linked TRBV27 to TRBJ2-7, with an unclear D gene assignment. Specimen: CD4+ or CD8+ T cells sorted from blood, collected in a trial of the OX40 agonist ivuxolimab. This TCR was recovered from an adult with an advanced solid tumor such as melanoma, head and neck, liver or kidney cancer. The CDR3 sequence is CASCPLGRSSYEQYF. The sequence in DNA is TGTGCCAGCTGCCCCCTGGGTCGGAGCTCCTACGAGCAGTACTTC.